This T cell receptor (beta chain) was documented in a study of CD4 T cells in relation to SARS-CoV-2 and coronaviruses. About the study: Negative control cultures got HIV-1 Nef peptides or no peptide.

Unexposed donor CD4+ T cells date from about 2011-2018, before the COVID-19 pandemic. The cells were cultured for about ten days before CD4+ T cells were isolated. Assay used: immunoSEQ multiplex PCR; TCRdb lists only in-frame clones, some missing. The table lists around 23,000 clones, about 70% of them singletons. The table lists this clone with a few counts. Its target is unknown. Study-wide points: Each donor contributed either pre-pandemic or post-infection samples, not both. Monoreactive clones expanded significantly more to SARS-CoV-2 than crossreactive clones did.

The germline gives CDR1 SGHVS, CDR2 FQNEAQ. The CDR3 runs 12 residues. The ends were cut back, 5 bases at V and 9 bases at J, with 11 bases in the middle. The receptor was isolated from a human donor in good health. Sequenced material: CD4+ T cells from PBMCs, cultured in vitro. V gene TRBV7-8 combines with J gene TRBJ1-5; D ambiguous. The CDR3 is CASSQTLGPQHF. The CDR3 DNA sequence: TGTGCCAGCAGCCAGACTTTGGGGCCCCAGCATTTT.